This entry features one T cell receptor beta chain sequence. Its antigen is undetermined. PCR primers comprised 60 Vbeta and 13 Jbeta primers. Some clones are missing from TCRdb's copy, which holds only in-frame ones; the method was immunoSEQ multiplex PCR. Here the sample spans fewer than 100,000 clones, 75% to 85% being singletons. Per the germline V gene, CDR1 is SGHTA and CDR2 is FQGNSA. CDR3 size: 15 residues. The V gene end was trimmed by 4 bases and the J gene end by 3 bases; junction bases not matched to a gene: 5. This entry belongs to a study of cytomegalovirus exposure and HLA in healthy donors. Study conclusions and caveats: Using a false discovery rate of 0.05, a later analysis showed that 16,951 TCR beta sequences were associated with HLA alleles. Among the most significant clusters, several appeared linked to common viral pathogens in a later analysis. A later look showed TCR association rates differing by HLA locus, highest for DRB1 and lowest for HLA-C.

All the people who gave samples were healthy bone marrow donors. The material sequenced was PBMCs. This sequence originates from a woman between 40 and 50 years old in good health and CMV-seronegative. V is TRBV7-2 and J is TRBJ1-4; 7 bases match TRBD1. The DNA for the CDR3 is TGTGCCAGCAGCTCCCAGGGGGGCTCTAATGAAAAACTGTTTTTT. Its protein is CASSSQGGSNEKLFF.